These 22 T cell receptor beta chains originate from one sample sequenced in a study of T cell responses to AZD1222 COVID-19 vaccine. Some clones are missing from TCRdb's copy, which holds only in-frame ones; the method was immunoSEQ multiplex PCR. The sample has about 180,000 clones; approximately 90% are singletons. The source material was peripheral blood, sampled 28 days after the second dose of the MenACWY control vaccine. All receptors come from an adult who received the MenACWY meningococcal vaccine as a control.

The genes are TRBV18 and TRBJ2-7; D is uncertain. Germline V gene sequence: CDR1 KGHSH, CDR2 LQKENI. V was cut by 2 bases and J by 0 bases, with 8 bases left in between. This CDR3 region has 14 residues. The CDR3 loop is CASSPSSGSYEQYF. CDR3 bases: TGTGCCAGCTCACCATCCTCAGGCTCCTACGAGCAGTACTTC.

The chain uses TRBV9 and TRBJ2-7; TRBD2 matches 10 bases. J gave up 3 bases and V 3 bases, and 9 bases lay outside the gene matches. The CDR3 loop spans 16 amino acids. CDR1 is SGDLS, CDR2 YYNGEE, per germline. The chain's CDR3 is CASSDTGTSARYEQYF. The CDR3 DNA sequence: TGTGCCAGCAGCGATACCGGGACTAGCGCGCGCTACGAGCAGTACTTC.

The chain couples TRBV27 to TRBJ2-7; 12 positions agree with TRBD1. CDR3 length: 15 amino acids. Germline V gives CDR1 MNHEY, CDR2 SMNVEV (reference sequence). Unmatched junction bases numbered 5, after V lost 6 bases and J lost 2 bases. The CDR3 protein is CASSLGTGGTYEQYF. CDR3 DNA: TGTGCCAGCAGCCTCGGGACAGGGGGCACCTACGAGCAGTACTTC.

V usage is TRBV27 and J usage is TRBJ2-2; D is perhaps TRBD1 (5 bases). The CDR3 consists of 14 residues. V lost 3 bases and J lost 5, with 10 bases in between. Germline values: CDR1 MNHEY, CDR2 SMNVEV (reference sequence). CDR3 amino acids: CASSLAGRTGELFF. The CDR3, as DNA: TGTGCCAGCAGTTTGGCAGGGCGGACCGGGGAGCTGTTTTTT.

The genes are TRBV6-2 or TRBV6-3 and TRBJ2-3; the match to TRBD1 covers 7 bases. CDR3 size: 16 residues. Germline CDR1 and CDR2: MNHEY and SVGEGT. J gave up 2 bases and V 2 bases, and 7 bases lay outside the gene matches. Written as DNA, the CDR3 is TGTGCCAGCAGTTACGGGACAGCCAGGCACACAGATACGCAGTATTTT. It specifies CASSYGTARHTDTQYF.

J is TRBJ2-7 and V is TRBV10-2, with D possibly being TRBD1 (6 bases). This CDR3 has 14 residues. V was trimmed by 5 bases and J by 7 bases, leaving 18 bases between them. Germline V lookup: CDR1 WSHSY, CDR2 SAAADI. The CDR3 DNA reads TGCGCCAGCAGTTCGGGGCACGATACAGGGGAGCAGTACTTC. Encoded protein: CASSSGHDTGEQYF.

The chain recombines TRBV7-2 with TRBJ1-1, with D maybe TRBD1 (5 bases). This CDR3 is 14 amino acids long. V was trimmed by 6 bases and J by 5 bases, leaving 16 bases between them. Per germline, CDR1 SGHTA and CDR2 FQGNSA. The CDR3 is CASRQRVRGTEAFF. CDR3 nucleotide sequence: TGTGCCAGCAGGCAGAGAGTAAGGGGAACTGAAGCTTTCTTT.

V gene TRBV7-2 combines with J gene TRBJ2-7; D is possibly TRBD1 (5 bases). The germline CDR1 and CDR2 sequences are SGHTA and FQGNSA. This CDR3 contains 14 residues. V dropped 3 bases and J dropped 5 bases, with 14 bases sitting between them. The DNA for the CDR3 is TGTGCCAGCAGCTTGGGGCCTTTAAGCGACGAGCAGTACTTC. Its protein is CASSLGPLSDEQYF.

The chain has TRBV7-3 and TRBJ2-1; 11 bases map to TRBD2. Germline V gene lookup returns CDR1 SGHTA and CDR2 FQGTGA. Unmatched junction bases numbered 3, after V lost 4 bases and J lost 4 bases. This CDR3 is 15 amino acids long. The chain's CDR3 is CASSSRLAGYNEQFF. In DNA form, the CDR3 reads TGTGCCAGCAGCTCCCGACTAGCGGGATACAATGAGCAGTTCTTC.

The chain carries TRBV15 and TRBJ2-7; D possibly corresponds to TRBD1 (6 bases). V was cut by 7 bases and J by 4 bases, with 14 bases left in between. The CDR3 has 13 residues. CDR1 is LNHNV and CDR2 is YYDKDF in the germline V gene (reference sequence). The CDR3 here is CATTVQGSYEQYF. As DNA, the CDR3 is TGTGCCACCACCGTGCAGGGGTCATACGAGCAGTACTTC.

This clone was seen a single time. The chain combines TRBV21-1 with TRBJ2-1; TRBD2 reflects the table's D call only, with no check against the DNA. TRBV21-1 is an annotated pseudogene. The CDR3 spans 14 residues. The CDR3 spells CARIAGGPRGEQFF. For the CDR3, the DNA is TGTGCCAGGATAGCGGGAGGGCCTAGGGGAGAGCAGTTCTTC.

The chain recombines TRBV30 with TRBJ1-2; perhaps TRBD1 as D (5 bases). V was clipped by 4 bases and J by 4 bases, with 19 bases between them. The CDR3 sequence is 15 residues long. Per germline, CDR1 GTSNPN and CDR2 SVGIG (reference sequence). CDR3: CAWKRGAPRGYGYTF. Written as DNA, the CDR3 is TGTGCCTGGAAACGAGGGGCGCCGAGAGGCTATGGCTACACCTTC.

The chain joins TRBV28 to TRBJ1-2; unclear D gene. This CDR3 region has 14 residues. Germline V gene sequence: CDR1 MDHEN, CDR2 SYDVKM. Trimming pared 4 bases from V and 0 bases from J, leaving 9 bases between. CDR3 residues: CASSWADPNYGYTF. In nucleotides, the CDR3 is TGTGCCAGCAGTTGGGCAGACCCTAACTATGGCTACACCTTC.

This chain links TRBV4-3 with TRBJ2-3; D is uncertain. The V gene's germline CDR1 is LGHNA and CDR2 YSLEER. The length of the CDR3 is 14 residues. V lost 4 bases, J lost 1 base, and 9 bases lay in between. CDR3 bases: TGCGCCAGCAGCCGCGGTATTGGCACAGATACGCAGTATTTT. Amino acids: CASSRGIGTDTQYF.

The CDR3 is CASSIQGGNQPQHF. CDR3 in DNA: TGTGCCAGTAGTATACAGGGTGGCAATCAGCCCCAGCATTTT. V usage is TRBV19 and J usage is TRBJ1-5; the D gene is possibly TRBD1 (5 bases). The CDR3 loop spans 14 amino acids. Germline CDR1 reads LNHDA; CDR2 reads SQIVND (reference sequence). Trimming stripped 2 bases from V and 2 bases from J, with 7 bases between. The variable domain in full, with the rest retrieved from reference TRBV19 and TRBJ1-5, is DGGITQSPKYLFRKEGQNVTLSCEQNLNHDAMYWYRQDPGQGLRLIYYSQIVNDFQKGDIAEGYSVSREKKESFPLTVTSAQKNPTAFYLCASSIQGGNQPQHFGDGTRLSIL.

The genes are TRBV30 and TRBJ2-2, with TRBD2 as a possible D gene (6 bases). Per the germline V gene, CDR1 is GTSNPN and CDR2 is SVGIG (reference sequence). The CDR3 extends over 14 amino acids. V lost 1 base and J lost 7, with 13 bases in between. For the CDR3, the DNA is TGTGCCTGGAGTGCCTCGGGGGAGGTCGGGGAGCTGTTTTTT. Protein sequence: CAWSASGEVGELFF.

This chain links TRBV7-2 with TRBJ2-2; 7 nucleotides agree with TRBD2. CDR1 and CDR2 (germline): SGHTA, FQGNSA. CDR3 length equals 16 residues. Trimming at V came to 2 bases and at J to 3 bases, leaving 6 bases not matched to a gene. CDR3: CASSLLAGVDTGELFF. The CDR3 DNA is TGTGCCAGCAGCTTACTGGCGGGAGTTGACACCGGGGAGCTGTTTTTT.

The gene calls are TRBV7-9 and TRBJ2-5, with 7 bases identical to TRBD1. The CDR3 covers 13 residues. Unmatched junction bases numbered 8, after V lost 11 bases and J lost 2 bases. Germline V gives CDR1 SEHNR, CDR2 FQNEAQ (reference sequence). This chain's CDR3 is CAGDRDNQETQYF. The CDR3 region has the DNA TGTGCCGGTGACAGGGATAATCAAGAGACCCAGTACTTC.

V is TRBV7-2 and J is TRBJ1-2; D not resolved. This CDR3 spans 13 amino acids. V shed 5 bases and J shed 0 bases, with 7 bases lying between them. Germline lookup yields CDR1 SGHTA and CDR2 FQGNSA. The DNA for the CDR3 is TGTGCCAGCAGCCCTGACTCTAACTATGGCTACACCTTC. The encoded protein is CASSPDSNYGYTF.

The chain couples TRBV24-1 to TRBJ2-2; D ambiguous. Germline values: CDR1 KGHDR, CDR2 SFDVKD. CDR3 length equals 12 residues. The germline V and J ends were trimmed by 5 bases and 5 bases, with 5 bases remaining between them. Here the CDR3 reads CATSAETGELFF. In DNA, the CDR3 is TGTGCCACCAGTGCTGAAACCGGGGAGCTGTTTTTT.

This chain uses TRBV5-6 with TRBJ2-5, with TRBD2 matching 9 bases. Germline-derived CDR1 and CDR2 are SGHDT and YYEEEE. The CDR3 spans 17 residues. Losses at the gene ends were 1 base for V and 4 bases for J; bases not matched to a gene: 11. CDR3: CASSLNSGSPLGETQYF. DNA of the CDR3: TGTGCCAGCAGCTTGAATAGCGGGAGTCCCCTGGGAGAGACCCAGTACTTC.

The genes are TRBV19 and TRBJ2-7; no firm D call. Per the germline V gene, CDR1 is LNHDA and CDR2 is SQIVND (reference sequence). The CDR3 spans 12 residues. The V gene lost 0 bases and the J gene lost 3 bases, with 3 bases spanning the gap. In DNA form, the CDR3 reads TGTGCCAGTAGTATAGACGGCTACGAGCAGTACTTC. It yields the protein CASSIDGYEQYF.